A selection of T cell receptor beta chains follows, all from one sample in a study of Ad26.COV2.S vaccination and SARS-CoV-2 variants. Repertoires were generated with immunoSEQ multiplex PCR, while TCRdb's copy carries only in-frame clones and drops some. This table holds 430,000 or so clones, 80% to 90% found once. The sample in question was peripheral blood, obtained in a trial of Ad26.COV2.S vaccine versus placebo. These receptors were taken from a person aged 18-65 years who received the Ad26.COV2.S COVID-19 vaccine or a placebo. Each CDR3 is given with its conserved first and last residue.

length: 13
V: TRBV12-3/TRBV12-4
CDR3: CASSLNGEETQYF

length: 15
V: TRBV4-3
CDR3: CASSQEGQGDYGYTF

length: 13
V: TRBV2
CDR3: CASSERWGETQYF

length: 14
V: TRBV23-1
CDR3: CASSQSSGSYEQYF

length: 15
V: TRBV5-1
CDR3: CASSLYGAGTDTQYF

length: 13
V: TRBV7-2
CDR3: CASNHYLATEAFF

length: 15
V: TRBV7-7
CDR3: CASSPGTSGYNEQFF

length: 15
V: TRBV6-5
CDR3: CASSYIFGSGETQYF

length: 15
V: TRBV5-6
CDR3: CASSLYIGVYNEQFF

length: 15
V: TRBV29-1
CDR3: CSVRGWARDGDTQYF

length: 15
V: TRBV2
CDR3: CASSIGLAGFNEQFF

length: 17
V: TRBV18
CDR3: CASSPPAGSRTNEKLFF

length: 18
V: TRBV4-1
CDR3: CASSLRQGLGSYNSPLHF

length: 13
V: TRBV29-1
CDR3: CSVLQGGGDTQYF

length: 13
V: TRBV3-1/TRBV3-2
CDR3: CASSQGPDSPLHF

length: 15
V: TRBV4-3
CDR3: CASSQRVTGANVLTF

length: 16
V: TRBV19
CDR3: CASSRAAILGNQPQHF

length: 16
V: TRBV4-2
CDR3: CASSLGLAGGLNEQFF

length: 13
V: TRBV27
CDR3: CASSTGFSEKLFF

length: 15
V: TRBV28
CDR3: CASQSGSRGNQPQHF

length: 12
V: TRBV6-5
CDR3: CASSPRSEKLFF

length: 16
V: TRBV5-1
CDR3: CASSLATRSGEYEQYF

length: 12
V: TRBV7-3
CDR3: CASSLYTDTQYF

length: 15
V: TRBV27
CDR3: CASQPWTGMNTEAFF

length: 14
V: TRBV18
CDR3: CASSVTGKDYEQYF

length: 18
V: TRBV2
CDR3: CASRDSGRGSSGANVLTF

length: 17
V: TRBV15
CDR3: CATSRILKASGQETQYF

length: 13
V: TRBV15
CDR3: CATSLGEWETQYF

length: 14
V: TRBV6-6
CDR3: CASSPTGTNEKLFF

length: 16
V: TRBV7-6
CDR3: CASSLGGPGAIYGYTF

length: 13
V: TRBV5-4
CDR3: CASRLNSSHTQYF

length: 14
V: TRBV11-2
CDR3: CASSFTSGTDTQYF

length: 14
V: TRBV3-1/TRBV3-2
CDR3: CASSQGASTGELFF

length: 12
V: TRBV11-2
CDR3: CASSFQGQPQHF

length: 15
V: TRBV5-1
CDR3: CASSLEARGTGELFF

length: 15
V: TRBV2
CDR3: CASTSDRVEYTEAFF

length: 14
V: TRBV6-2/TRBV6-3
CDR3: CASSKTRKQETQYF

length: 13
V: TRBV6-5
CDR3: CASMGGRAYGYTF